This TCR beta chain was sequenced in a study of blood T cell repertoires in COVID-19. Across the study: COVID-19 samples, acute and convalescent, were from the United States, Italy and Spain. The cDNA or gDNA used as material had been derived from T cells, B-cell-depleted T cells, or PBMCs.

Per the authors' pipeline: Reference gene primers were amplified, and this amplification served to estimate nucleated cell counts. TCRdb's table, derived via immunoSEQ multiplex PCR, lists solely in-frame clones and lacks some. The DNA was the basis for D and trimming; V, J and clone size are from that table. The sample has some 120,000 clones, over 75% seen once. Trimming removed 0 bases from V and 2 bases from J, with 8 bases in between. Germline-derived CDR1 and CDR2 are LGHNA and YNFKEQ. This CDR3 is 15 amino acids long. This receptor was taken from a woman aged 60 to 75 with acute or convalescent COVID-19. The rearrangement links TRBV4-2 to TRBJ1-3; D may be TRBD1 (5 bases). The specimen sequenced was peripheral blood. CDR3 sequence: CASSQDQGTGNTIYF. The CDR3 DNA reads as TGTGCCAGCAGCCAAGATCAGGGAACTGGAAACACCATATATTTT.